The 11 T cell receptor beta chains below were found in one sample sequenced in a study of blood T cell repertoires in COVID-19. Assay: immunoSEQ multiplex PCR; the TCRdb copy retains only in-frame clones and omits some. The profile shows approximately 270,000 clones, 80% to 90% of them singletons. Specimen: PBMCs or T cells enriched from blood (not recorded which). The source is a woman between 50 and 59 years old who had recovered from COVID-19.

The genes are TRBV6-5 and TRBJ2-4; no definite D call. There are 14 residues in the CDR3. Per germline, CDR1 MNHEY and CDR2 SVGAGI. Trimming left V 5 bases short and J 0 bases short, with 8 bases between. The DNA of the CDR3 is TGTGCCAGCAGTCAGCAGGTAGCCAAAAACATTCAGTACTTC. The encoded protein is CASSQQVAKNIQYF.

This clone was recorded once. V gene TRBV2 combines with J gene TRBJ2-1, with 7 bases lining up with TRBD2. With 6 bases clipped from V and 13 bases from J, the junction kept 12 bases outside the gene matches. CDR3 length equals 13 residues. Germline V gives CDR1 SNHLY, CDR2 FYNNEI. CDR3 amino acids: CASSLGPREVQFF. The DNA of the CDR3 is TGTGCCAGCAGCCTGGGCCCACGGGAGGTTCAGTTCTTC. Based on the CDR3 plus reference TRBV2 and TRBJ2-1, the full variable domain is EPEVTQTPSHQVTQMGQEVILRCVPISNHLYFYWYRQILGQKVEFLVSFYNNEISEKSEIFDDQFSVERPDGSNFTLKIRSTKLEDSAMYFCASSLGPREVQFFGPGTRLTVL.

This clone was detected only once. The chain couples TRBV18 to TRBJ1-1; D not certain. Per the germline V gene, CDR1 is KGHSH and CDR2 is LQKENI. The CDR3 totals 13 residues. Between the trimmed V and J ends, which lost 2 bases and 7 bases, there was a span of 11 bases. The CDR3 DNA follows: TGTGCCAGCTCACCAGTTGAACAGTTTGAAGCTTTCTTT. Its protein is CASSPVEQFEAFF.

The rearrangement uses TRBV9 and TRBJ2-1, with D perhaps matching TRBD2 (5 bases). V lost 0 bases, J lost 7 bases, and 11 bases lay in between. Germline lookup yields CDR1 SGDLS and CDR2 YYNGEE. CDR3 size: 14 residues. CDR3 in DNA: TGTGCCAGCAGCGTAGGAGGAACTAGGAATGAGCAGTTCTTC. Translated: CASSVGGTRNEQFF.

The chain recombines TRBV28 with TRBJ1-4, with 8 nucleotides matching TRBD1. The V and J ends lost 6 bases and 8 bases, in that order; junction bases with no gene match: 11. CDR1 and CDR2 from the germline V gene are MDHEN and SYDVKM. This CDR3 has 15 residues. The CDR3 DNA reads TGTGCCAGCAGATCCCCAGGGGGCCCAGGGGAAAAACTGTTTTTT. Translating gives CASRSPGGPGEKLFF.

The CDR3 here is CASSPLGLAETYEQYF. The CDR3 DNA is TGTGCCAGCAGCCCACTTGGACTAGCGGAGACCTACGAGCAGTACTTC. This chain connects TRBV7-8 to TRBJ2-7, with 10 bases identical to TRBD2. This CDR3 is built from 16 residues. Germline V lookup: CDR1 SGHVS, CDR2 FQNEAQ. V lost 5 bases, J lost 2 bases, and 9 bases stayed unmatched. Supplemented by reference TRBV7-8 and TRBJ2-7, the full variable domain reads GAGVSQSPRYKVAKRGQDVALRCDPISGHVSLFWYQQALGQGPEFLTYFQNEAQLDKSGLPSDRFFAERPEGSVSTLKIQRTQQEDSAVYLCASSPLGLAETYEQYFGPGTRLTVT.

V gene TRBV3-1 (or the pseudogene TRBV3-2) combines with J gene TRBJ2-1; TRBD1 is a possible D gene (6 bases). Trimming removed 3 bases from V and 7 bases from J, with 10 bases in between. The germline V gene has CDR1 LGHDT and CDR2 YNNKEL (reference sequence). This CDR3 contains 13 residues. DNA for the CDR3: TGTGCCAGCAGCCAGCAACAGGGAAATGAGCAGTTCTTC. This encodes CASSQQQGNEQFF.

The V gene is TRBV27, the J gene TRBJ2-3; D gene ambiguous. Germline lookup yields CDR1 MNHEY and CDR2 SMNVEV (reference sequence). The CDR3 loop spans 12 amino acids. Trimming removed 6 bases at V and 2 bases at J, with 6 bases between. Here the CDR3 reads CASSHSTDTQYF. The CDR3 region has the DNA TGTGCCAGCAGCCACTCCACAGATACGCAGTATTTT.

A single count supports this clone. This sequence joins TRBV7-2 and TRBJ2-7; D call uncertain. V dropped 5 bases and J dropped 3 bases, with 11 bases sitting between them. The CDR3 is 13 residues long. The germline gives CDR1 SGHTA, CDR2 FQGNSA. CDR3 in DNA: TGTGCCAGCAGCCCACGAGAGAGCTACGAGCAGTACTTC. Amino acids: CASSPRESYEQYF.

This chain joins TRBV30 and TRBJ1-2; weak D call: TRBD1 (6 bases). Germline loops: CDR1 GTSNPN, CDR2 SVGIG (reference sequence). Trimming cost V 3 bases and J 7 bases, with 15 bases left between them. This CDR3 comprises 13 residues. CDR3 region: CAWSQGQGLGYTF. In DNA form, the CDR3 reads TGTGCCTGGAGCCAGGGGCAGGGGCTTGGCTACACCTTC.

This clone was observed a single time. The chain uses TRBV10-3 and TRBJ2-5, with TRBD1 identical over 7 bases. Germline V CDR1 and CDR2: ENHRY, SYGVKD. CDR3 length equals 15 residues. V shed 3 bases, J shed 4 bases, and the junction held 8 bases outside the gene matches. CDR3: CAISDKTGSGETQYF. Here the CDR3 DNA reads TGTGCCATCAGTGACAAGACAGGGTCGGGAGAGACCCAGTACTTC.